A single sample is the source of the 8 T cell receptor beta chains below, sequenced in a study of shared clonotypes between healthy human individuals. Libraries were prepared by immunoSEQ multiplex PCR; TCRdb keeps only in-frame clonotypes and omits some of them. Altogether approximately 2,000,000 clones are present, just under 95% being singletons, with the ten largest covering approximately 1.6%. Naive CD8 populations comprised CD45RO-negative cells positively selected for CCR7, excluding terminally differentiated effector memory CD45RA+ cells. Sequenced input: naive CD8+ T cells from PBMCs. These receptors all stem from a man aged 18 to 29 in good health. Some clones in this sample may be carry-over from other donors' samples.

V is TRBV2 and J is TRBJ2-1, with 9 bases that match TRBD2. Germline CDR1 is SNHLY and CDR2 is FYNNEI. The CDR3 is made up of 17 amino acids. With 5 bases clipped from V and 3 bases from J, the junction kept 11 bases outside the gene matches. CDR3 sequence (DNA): TGTGCCAGCAGTCGCAGCACCCTAGCGGGACTCTACAATGAGCAGTTCTTC. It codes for CASSRSTLAGLYNEQFF.

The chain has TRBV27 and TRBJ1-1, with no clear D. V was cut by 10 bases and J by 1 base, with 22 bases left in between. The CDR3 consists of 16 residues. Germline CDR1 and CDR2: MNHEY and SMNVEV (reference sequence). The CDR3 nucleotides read TGTGCCATCCACACTACCGGGAGAGATGGGAACACTGAAGCTTTCTTT. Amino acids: CAIHTTGRDGNTEAFF.

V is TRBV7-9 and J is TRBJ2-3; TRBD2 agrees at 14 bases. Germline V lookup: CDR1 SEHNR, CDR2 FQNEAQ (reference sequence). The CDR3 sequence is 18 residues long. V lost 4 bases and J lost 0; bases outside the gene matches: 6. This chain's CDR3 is CASSSGLAGGTSTDTQYF. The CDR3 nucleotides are TGTGCCAGCAGCTCCGGACTAGCGGGAGGAACTAGCACAGATACGCAGTATTTT.

The CDR3 loop is CASSDPEEDFSYEQYF. DNA of the CDR3: TGTGCCAGCAGTGATCCGGAGGAAGACTTCTCCTACGAGCAGTACTTC. V and J are TRBV6-1 and TRBJ2-7, with D perhaps matching TRBD2 (5 bases). The CDR3 sequence is 16 residues long. The germline gives CDR1 MNHNS, CDR2 SASEGT. V shed 3 bases and J shed 0 bases, with 15 bases lying between them.

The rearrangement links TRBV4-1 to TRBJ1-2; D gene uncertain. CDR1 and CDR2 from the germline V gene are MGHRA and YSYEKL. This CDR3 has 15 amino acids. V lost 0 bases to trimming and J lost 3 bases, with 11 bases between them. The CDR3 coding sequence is TGCGCCAGCAGCCAAGATCCAGAATGGGACTATGGCTACACCTTC. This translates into CASSQDPEWDYGYTF.

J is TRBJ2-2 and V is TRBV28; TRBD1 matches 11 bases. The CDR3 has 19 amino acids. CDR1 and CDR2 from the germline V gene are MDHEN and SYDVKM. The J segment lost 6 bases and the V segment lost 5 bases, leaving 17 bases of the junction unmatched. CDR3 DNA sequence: TGTGCCAGCAGTACAAAACTAATGGACAGGGGGCGTAGGGCCGGGGAGCTGTTTTTT. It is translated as CASSTKLMDRGRRAGELFF. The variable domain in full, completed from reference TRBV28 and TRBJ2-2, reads DVKVTQSSRYLVKRTGEKVFLECVQDMDHENMFWYRQDPGLGLRLIYFSYDVKMKEKGDIPEGYSVSREKKERFSLILESASTNQTSMYLCASSTKLMDRGRRAGELFFGEGSRLTVL.

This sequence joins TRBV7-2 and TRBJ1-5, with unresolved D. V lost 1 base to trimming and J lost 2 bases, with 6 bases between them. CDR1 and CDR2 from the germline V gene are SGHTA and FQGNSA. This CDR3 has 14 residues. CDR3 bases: TGTGCCAGCAGCTTAGTGCGTGGCAATCAGCCCCAGCATTTT. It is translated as CASSLVRGNQPQHF.

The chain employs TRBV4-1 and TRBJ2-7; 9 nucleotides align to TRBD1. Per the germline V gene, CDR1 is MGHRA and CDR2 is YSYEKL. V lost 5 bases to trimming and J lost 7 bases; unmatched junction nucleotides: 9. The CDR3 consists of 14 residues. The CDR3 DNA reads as TGCGCCAGCAGCGCTCGGGACAGGGTCGGTGAGCAGTACTTC. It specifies CASSARDRVGEQYF.